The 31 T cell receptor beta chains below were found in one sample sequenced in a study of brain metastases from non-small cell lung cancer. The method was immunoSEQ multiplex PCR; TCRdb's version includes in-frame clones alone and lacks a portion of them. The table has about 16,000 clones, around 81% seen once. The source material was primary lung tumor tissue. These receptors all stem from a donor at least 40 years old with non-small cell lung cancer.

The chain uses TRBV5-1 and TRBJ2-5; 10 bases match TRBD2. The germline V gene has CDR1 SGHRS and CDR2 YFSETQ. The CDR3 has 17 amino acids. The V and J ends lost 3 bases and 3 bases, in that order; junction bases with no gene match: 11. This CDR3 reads CASSSWSGGAWEETQYF. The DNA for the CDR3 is TGCGCCAGCAGCTCCTGGAGCGGGGGGGCCTGGGAAGAGACCCAGTACTTC.

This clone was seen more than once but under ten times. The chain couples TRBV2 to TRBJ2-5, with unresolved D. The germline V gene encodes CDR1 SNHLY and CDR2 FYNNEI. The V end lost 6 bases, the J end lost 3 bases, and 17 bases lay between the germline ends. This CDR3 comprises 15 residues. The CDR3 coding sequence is TGTGCCAGCAGGAACTTGAAACCGCAGAAAGAGACCCAGTACTTC. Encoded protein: CASRNLKPQKETQYF.

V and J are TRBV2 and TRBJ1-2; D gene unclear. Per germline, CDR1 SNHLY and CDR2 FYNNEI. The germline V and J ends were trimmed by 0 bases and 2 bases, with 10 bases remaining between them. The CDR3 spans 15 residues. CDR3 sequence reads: CASSEAGIGNYGYTF. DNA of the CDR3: TGTGCCAGCAGTGAAGCCGGGATTGGGAACTATGGCTACACCTTC.

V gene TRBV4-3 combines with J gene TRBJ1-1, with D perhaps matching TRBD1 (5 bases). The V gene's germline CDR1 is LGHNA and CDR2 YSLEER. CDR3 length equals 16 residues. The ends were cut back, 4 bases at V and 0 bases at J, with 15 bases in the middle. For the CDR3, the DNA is TGCGCCAGCAGCCCGACAGAGGGGAGCCTGAACACTGAAGCTTTCTTT. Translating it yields CASSPTEGSLNTEAFF.

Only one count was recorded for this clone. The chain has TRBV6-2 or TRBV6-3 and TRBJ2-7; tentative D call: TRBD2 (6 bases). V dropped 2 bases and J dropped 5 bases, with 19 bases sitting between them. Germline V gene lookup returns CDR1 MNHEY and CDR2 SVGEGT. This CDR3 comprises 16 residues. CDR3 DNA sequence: TGTGCCAGCAGTTACCCCTCGGGGCTAGCGAGGGACGAGCAGTACGTC. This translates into CASSYPSGLARDEQYV.

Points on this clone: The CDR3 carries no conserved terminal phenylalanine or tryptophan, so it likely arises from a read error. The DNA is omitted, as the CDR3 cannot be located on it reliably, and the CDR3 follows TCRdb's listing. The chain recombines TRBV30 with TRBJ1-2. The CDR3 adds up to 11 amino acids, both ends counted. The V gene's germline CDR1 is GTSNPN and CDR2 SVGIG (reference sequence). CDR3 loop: CAWSTGGKAGA.

CDR3 nucleotides: TGCAGCGTCTTCCTTCGAACCGGGACAGCTAACTATGGCTACACCTTC. Protein: CSVFLRTGTANYGYTF. The gene calls are TRBV29-1 and TRBJ1-2; 7 positions agree with TRBD1. Germline CDR1 and CDR2: SQVTM and ANQGSEA. V shed 6 bases, J shed 0 bases, and the junction held 13 bases outside the gene matches. The CDR3 runs 16 residues.

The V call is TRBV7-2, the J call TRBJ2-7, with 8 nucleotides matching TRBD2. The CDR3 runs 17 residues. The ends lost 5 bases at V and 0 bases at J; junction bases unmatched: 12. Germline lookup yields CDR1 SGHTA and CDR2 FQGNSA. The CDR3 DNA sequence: TGTGCCAGCAGCCCCGCTTCTTTAGCGGGGACCTCCTACGAGCAGTACTTC. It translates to CASSPASLAGTSYEQYF.

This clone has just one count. The CDR3 nucleotides read TGTGCCAGCAGTCGCCGACTAGCGGGGAAGGAGACCCAGTACTTC. Amino acid sequence: CASSRRLAGKETQYF. J is TRBJ2-5 and V is TRBV28; 11 nucleotides line up with TRBD2. The CDR3 extends over 15 amino acids. The V gene's germline CDR1 is MDHEN and CDR2 SYDVKM. Trimming at V came to 5 bases and at J to 5 bases, leaving 7 bases not matched to a gene.

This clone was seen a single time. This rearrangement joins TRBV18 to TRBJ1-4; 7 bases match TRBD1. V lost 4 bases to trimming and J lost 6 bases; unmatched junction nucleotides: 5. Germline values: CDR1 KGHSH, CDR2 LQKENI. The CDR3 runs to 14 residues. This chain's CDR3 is CASSRNGQDEKLFF. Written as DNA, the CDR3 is TGTGCCAGCTCACGAAACGGACAGGATGAAAAACTGTTTTTT.

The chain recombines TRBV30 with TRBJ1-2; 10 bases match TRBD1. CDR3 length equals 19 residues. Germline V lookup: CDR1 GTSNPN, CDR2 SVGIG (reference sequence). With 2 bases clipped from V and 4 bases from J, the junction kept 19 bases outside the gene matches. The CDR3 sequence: CAWSSNSIRTGGVIYGYTF. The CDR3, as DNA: TGTGCCTGGAGTTCCAACTCAATCCGGACAGGGGGTGTTATCTATGGCTACACCTTC.

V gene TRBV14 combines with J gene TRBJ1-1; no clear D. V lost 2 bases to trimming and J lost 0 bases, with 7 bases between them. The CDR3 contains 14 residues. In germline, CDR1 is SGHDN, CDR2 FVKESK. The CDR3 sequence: CASSQFALNTEAFF. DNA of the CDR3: TGTGCCAGCAGCCAATTTGCCTTGAACACTGAAGCTTTCTTT.

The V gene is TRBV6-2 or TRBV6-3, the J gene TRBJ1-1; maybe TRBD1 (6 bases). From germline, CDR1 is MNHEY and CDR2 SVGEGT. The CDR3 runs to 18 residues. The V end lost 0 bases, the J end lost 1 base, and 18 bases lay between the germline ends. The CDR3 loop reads CASSYSVWGPQSNTEAFF. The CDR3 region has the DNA TGTGCCAGCAGTTACTCAGTGTGGGGGCCCCAATCGAACACTGAAGCTTTCTTT.

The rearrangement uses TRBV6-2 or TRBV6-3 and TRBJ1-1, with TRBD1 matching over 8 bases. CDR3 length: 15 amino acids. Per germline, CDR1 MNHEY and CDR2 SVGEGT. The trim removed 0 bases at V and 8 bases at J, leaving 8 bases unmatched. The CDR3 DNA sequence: TGTGCCAGCAGTTACTCGATTGTCGGGACAGGAGAAGCTTTCTTT. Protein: CASSYSIVGTGEAFF.

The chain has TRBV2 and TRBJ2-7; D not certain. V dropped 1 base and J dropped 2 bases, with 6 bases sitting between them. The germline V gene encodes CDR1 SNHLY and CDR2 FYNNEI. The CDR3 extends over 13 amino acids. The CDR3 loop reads CASSEGYPYEQYV. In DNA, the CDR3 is TGTGCCAGCAGTGAAGGATACCCCTACGAGCAGTACGTC.

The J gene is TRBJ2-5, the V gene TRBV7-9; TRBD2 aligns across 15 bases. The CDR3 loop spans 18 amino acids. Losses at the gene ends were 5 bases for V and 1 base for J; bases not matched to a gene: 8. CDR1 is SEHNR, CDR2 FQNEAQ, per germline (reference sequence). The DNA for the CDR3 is TGTGCCAGCAGCGACCCGGGACTAGCGGGGGGCTCCCAAGAGACCCAGTACTTC. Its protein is CASSDPGLAGGSQETQYF.

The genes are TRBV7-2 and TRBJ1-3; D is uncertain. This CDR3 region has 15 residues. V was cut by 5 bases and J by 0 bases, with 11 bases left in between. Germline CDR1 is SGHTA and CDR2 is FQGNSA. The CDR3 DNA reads TGTGCCAGCAGCCTTATTAGCCGCTCTGGAAACACCATATATTTT. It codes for CASSLISRSGNTIYF.

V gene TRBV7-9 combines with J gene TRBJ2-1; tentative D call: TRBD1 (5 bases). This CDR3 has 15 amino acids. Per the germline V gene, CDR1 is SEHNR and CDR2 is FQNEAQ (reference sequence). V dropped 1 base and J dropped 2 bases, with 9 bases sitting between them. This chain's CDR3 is CASSLERGTYNEQFF. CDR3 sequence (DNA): TGTGCCAGCAGCTTAGAAAGGGGAACCTACAATGAGCAGTTCTTC.

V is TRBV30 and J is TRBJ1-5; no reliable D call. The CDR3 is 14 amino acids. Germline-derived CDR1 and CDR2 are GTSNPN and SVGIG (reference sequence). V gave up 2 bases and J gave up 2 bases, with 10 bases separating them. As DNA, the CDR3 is TGTGCCTGGAGTACGACGACCGGCAATCAGCCCCAGCATTTT. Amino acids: CAWSTTTGNQPQHF.

The CDR3 DNA is TGTGCCAGCTCACCAGGACAGGGGGGGAACTATGGCTACACCTTC. Translating gives CASSPGQGGNYGYTF. The V gene is TRBV18, the J gene TRBJ1-2, with TRBD1 matching over 10 bases. This CDR3 is 15 amino acids long. Germline lookup yields CDR1 KGHSH and CDR2 LQKENI. With V trimmed by 2 bases and J by 2 bases, 2 bases remained unmatched.

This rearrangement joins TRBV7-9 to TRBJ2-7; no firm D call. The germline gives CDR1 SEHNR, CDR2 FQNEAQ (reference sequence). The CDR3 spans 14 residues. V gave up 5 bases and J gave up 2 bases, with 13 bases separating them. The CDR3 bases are TGTGCCAGCAGCCGCTTGGACGGAACCTACGAGCAGTACGTC. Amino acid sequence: CASSRLDGTYEQYV.

CDR3 loop: CASAQRIITGELFF. In nucleotides, the CDR3 is TGTGCCAGCGCCCAGAGGATCATAACCGGGGAGCTGTTTTTT. The rearrangement uses TRBV5-6 and TRBJ2-2; D unresolved. The germline gives CDR1 SGHDT, CDR2 YYEEEE. The length of the CDR3 is 14 residues. The V end was cut by 7 bases, the J end by 5 bases, with 15 bases between.

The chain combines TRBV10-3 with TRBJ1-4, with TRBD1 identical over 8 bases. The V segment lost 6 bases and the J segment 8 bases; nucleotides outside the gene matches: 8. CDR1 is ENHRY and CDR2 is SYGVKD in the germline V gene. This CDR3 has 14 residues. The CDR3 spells CAIRGTGRGEKLFF. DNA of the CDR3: TGTGCCATCAGGGGGACAGGCCGGGGAGAAAAACTGTTTTTT.

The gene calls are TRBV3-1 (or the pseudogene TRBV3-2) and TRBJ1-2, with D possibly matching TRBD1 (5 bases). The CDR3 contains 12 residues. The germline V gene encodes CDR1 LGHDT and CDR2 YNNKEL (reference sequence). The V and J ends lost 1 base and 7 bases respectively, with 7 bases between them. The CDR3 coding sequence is TGTGCCAGCAGCCAAGGGACATTTGGCTACACCTTC. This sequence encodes CASSQGTFGYTF.

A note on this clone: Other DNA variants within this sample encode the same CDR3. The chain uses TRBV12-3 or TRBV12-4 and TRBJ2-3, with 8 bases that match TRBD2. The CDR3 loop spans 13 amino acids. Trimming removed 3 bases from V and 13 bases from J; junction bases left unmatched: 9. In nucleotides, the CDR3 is TGTGCCAGCAGTTTTCCCCTACGGGGGGGGGAGTATTTT. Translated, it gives CASSFPLRGGEYF.

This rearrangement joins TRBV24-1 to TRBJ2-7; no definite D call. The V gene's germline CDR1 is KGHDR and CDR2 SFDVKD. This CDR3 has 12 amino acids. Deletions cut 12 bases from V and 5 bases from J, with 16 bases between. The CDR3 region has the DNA TGTGCCTCCAAGACCGGAACTCACGAGCAGTACGTC. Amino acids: CASKTGTHEQYV.

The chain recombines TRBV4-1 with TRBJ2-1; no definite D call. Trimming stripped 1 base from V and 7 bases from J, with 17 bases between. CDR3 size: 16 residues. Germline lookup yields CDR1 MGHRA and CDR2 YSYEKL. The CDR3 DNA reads TGCGCCAGCAGCCAAGGGTTGGCTCAGGTGGGAAATGAGCAGTTCTTC. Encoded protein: CASSQGLAQVGNEQFF.

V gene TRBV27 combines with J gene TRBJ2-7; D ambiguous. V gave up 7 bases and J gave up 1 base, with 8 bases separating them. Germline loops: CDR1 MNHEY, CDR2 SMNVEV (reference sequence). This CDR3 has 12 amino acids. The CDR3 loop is CASTPDSYEQYF. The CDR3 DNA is TGTGCCAGCACGCCAGATTCCTACGAGCAGTACTTC.

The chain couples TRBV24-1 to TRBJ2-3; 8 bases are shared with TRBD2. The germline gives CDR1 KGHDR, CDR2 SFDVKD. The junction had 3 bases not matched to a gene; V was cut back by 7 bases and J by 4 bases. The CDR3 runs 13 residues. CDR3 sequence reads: CATSGGAPDTQYF. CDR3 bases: TGTGCCACCAGCGGGGGGGCACCAGATACGCAGTATTTT.

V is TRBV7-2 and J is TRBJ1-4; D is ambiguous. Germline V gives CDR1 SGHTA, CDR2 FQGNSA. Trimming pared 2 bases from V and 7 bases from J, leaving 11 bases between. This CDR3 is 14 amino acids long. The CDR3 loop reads CASSLRRSGEKLFF. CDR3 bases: TGTGCCAGCAGCTTAAGACGGAGTGGTGAAAAACTGTTTTTT.

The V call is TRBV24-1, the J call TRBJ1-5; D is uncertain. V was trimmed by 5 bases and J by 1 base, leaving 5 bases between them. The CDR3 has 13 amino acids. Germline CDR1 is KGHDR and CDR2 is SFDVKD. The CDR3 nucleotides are TGTGCCACCAGTGCCGGGAGCAATCAGCCCCAGCATTTT. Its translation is CATSAGSNQPQHF.